This note documents a single T cell receptor beta chain sequence. Its antigen is as yet unknown. This record belongs to a study of cytomegalovirus exposure and HLA in healthy donors. The study, taken as a whole, reports: Among TCR beta chains, those listed as cytomegalovirus-associated numbered around 160.

The CDR3 covers 14 residues. V was shortened by 10 bases and J by 0 bases, with 15 bases between the two germline ends. Per the germline V gene, CDR1 is SNHLY and CDR2 is FYNNEI. Produced via immunoSEQ multiplex PCR; TCRdb's table is partial and in-frame only. The table includes 55,000 to 75,000 clones, about 94% detected once. This rearrangement joins TRBV2 to TRBJ2-5; D not resolved. This receptor was taken from a man aged 18 to 29 in good health and CMV-seropositive. Sequences were obtained from PBMCs. This CDR3 is CATPRGADQETQYF. The CDR3 region has the DNA TGTGCCACCCCCCGAGGTGCCGACCAAGAGACCCAGTACTTC.